In this sample, the clone carrying this T cell receptor beta chain turned up a few times. Antigen unknown. Template switching supplied a universal primer site; unique molecular identifiers were carried on the cDNA. TCRdb reprocessed the 5' RACE reads with MiXCR, giving one entry per CDR3 protein. Here the sample spans about 720,000 distinct CDR3 sequences, 8.5% to 9% being singletons. These data originate in a study of identical twins. Findings of the study overall: Where out-of-frame alpha sequences were twin-shared, they showed excess low generation probability. Analyses based on zero insertions could be partly confounded by invariant MAIT and iNKT cells. Insertions were fewer in abundant cord blood beta clonotypes, whereas memory repertoires showed none of this pattern.

Germline CDR1 and CDR2: MNHNS and SASEGT. The CDR3 is 17 amino acids. With V trimmed by 7 bases and J by 4 bases, 15 bases remained unmatched. These data also formed part of another study, on yellow fever vaccine responses in identical twins.

Sequences were obtained from PBMCs. The receptor was derived from a woman younger than 35 in good health. The V and J genes are TRBV6-1 and TRBJ2-7; 11 bases line up with TRBD2. This CDR3 is CASNSGGPLAGVYEQYF. The CDR3 coding sequence is TGTGCCAGCAACTCGGGTGGGCCACTAGCGGGAGTTTACGAGCAGTACTTC.